The entry that follows covers one T cell receptor delta chain sequence. It lacks a known antigen. No much larger clone is present one base from it, and per-base qualities are unavailable. This sample was taken from a study of delta chains in infants with herpesvirus infections (dated by TCRdb to the early 2020s). In terms of the full investigation: To characterize gammadelta T cell responses to primary cytomegalovirus (CMV) infection, researchers prospectively followed a birth cohort of Ugandan infants starting at birth. Previously published Belgian fetal and cord blood gammadelta TCR data were added only for comparison and were not generated in this cohort. gammadelta TCRs were sequenced from PBMC of 18 CMV-infected infants (one congenitally infected) and roughly eight CMV-uninfected infants with enough sample available. The study looked for a public fetal Vdelta1/Vgamma8 gammadelta TCR clonotype in infants infected with CMV after birth. By approximate age, the infant blood samples fell into groups of 1.5, 4, 8 and 12 months.

Pregnant women getting prenatal care were recruited in Kampala, Uganda, and their infants were enrolled; maternal HIV status had to be documented. Home visits to families took place weekly, and collection of infant clinical information, oral swabs and peripheral blood began at 6 weeks of age and was repeated every 4 months after that. After blood was collected in heparin tubes, PBMC were isolated using Ficoll-Paque density gradient centrifugation and then cryopreserved. Libraries were constructed by RT-PCR. To generate TCR cDNA, PBMC RNA underwent reverse transcription with SuperScript II using gamma-chain- and delta-chain-specific primers. The cDNA was purified with AMPure XP beads, then amplified and indexed with Illumina adapters using the Nextera XT Index Kit. Sequencing of gammadelta TCR libraries was carried out on an Illumina MiSeq using a V2 300-cycle kit. In the paper's pipeline: Using MiXCR v2.1.12, CDR3 sequences were assembled, and reads were mapped onto D, J and V genes obtained from GenBank. VDJtools v1.2.1 was used to analyze the repertoires of the CDR3 clonotypes. TCRdb reprocessed the public reads with the caller CATT; rows with the same DNA were merged afterwards. TCRdb, rather than the study authors, made the V and J calls. This sample is represented by more than 1,500 delta-chain clones; approximately 6.7% of them were singletons. Around 3.4% of the sample is in the top ten clones.

The CDR3, from cysteine to phenylalanine, totals 23 residues. Only the CDR3 DNA stays, 69 bases, in frame from base 1. What the work shows at the level of the full study, not this receptor alone: The authors noted a small sample size and no race- or environment-matched controls, since nearly all Ugandans acquire CMV before adulthood. Presence of the public clonotype at levels below the detection limit might still occur in CMV-uninfected infants. Within Vdelta1 cells, the frequency of the public clonotype appeared to be inversely correlated with age at infection and to decay rapidly, seemingly not persisting past roughly two months. The public clonotype was found only at the first time point after infection and was absent in uninfected infants and in those infected after 120 days. Of 18 CMV-infected infants, 4 carried the public Vdelta1 clonotype: the congenitally infected infant plus three who were infected postnatally before 120 days of age.

The source is a human donor who was a Ugandan infant, either HIV-exposed or HIV-unexposed (not recorded which). The source material was peripheral blood, sampled at time point 1 of longitudinal follow-up. Although no V gene was called, TRDJ1 is the J gene; the table's D gene call, TRDD3, was not cross checked with the DNA. The CDR3 in this case is CALGERGPPYPYWGMTITDKLIF. The bases are TGTGCTCTTGGGGAACGGGGCCCCCCCTACCCTTACTGGGGGATGACCATCACCGATAAACTCATCTTT.